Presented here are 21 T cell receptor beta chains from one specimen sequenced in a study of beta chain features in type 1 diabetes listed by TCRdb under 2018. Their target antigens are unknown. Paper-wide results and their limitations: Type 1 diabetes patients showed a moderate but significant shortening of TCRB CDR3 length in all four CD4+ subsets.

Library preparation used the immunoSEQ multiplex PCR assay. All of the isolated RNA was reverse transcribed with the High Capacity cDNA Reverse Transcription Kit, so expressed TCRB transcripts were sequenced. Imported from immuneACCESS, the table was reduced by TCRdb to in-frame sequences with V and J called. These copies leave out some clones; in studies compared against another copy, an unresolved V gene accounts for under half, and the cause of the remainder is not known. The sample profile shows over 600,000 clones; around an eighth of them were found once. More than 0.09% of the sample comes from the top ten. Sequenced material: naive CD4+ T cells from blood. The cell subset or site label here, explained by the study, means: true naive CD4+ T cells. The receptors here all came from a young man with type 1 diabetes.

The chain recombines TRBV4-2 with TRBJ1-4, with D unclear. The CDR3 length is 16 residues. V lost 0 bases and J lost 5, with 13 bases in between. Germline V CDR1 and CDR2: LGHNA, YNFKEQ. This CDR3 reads CASSQERLYGNEKLFF. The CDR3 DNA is TGTGCCAGCAGCCAAGAAAGGCTCTACGGGAATGAAAAACTGTTTTTT.

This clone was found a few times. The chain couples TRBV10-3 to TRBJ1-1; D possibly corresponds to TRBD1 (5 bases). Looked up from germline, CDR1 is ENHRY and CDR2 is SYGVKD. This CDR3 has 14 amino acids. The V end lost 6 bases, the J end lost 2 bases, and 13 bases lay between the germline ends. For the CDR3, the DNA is TGTGCCATCAGCACGTCATGGGGCAACACTGAAGCTTTCTTT. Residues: CAISTSWGNTEAFF.

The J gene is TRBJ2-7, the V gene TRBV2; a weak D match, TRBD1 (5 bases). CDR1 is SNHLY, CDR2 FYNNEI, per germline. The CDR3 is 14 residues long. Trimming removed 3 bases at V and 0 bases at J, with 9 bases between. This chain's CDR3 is CASSEETASYEQYF. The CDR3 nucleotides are TGTGCCAGCAGTGAGGAGACAGCCTCCTACGAGCAGTACTTC. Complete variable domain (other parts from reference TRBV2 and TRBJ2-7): EPEVTQTPSHQVTQMGQEVILRCVPISNHLYFYWYRQILGQKVEFLVSFYNNEISEKSEIFDDQFSVERPDGSNFTLKIRSTKLEDSAMYFCASSEETASYEQYFGPGTRLTVT.

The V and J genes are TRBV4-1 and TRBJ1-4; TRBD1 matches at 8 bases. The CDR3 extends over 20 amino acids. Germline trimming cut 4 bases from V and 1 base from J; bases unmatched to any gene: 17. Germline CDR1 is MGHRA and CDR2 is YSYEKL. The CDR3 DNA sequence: TGCGCCAGCAGCCCAGACGCCGGACAGGGAATATTTTTAACTAATGAAAAACTGTTTTTT. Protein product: CASSPDAGQGIFLTNEKLFF.

CDR3 sequence: CASSPTPYNEQFF. The CDR3, as DNA: TGTGCCAGCAGTCCGACACCTTACAATGAGCAGTTCTTC. The chain uses TRBV27 and TRBJ2-1; unclear D gene. V shed 5 bases and J shed 4 bases, with 9 bases lying between them. This CDR3 contains 13 residues. Germline CDR1 MNHEY, CDR2 SMNVEV (reference sequence).

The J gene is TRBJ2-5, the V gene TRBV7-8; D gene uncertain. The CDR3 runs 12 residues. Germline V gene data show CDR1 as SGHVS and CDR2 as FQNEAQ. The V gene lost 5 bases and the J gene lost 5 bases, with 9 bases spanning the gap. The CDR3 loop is CASSPLLETQYF. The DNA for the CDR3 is TGTGCCAGCAGCCCCCTTCTGGAGACCCAGTACTTC. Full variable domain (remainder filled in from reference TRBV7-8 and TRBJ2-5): GAGVSQSPRYKVAKRGQDVALRCDPISGHVSLFWYQQALGQGPEFLTYFQNEAQLDKSGLPSDRFFAERPEGSVSTLKIQRTQQEDSAVYLCASSPLLETQYFGPGTRLLVL.

CDR3 sequence (DNA): TGTGCCAGTAGTGCCGACAGGGCAACCTACGAGCAGTACTTC. This encodes CASSADRATYEQYF. The J gene is TRBJ2-7, the V gene TRBV19, with 7 bases identical to TRBD1. This CDR3 is built from 14 residues. The germline V gene encodes CDR1 LNHDA and CDR2 SQIVND (reference sequence). Trimming cost V 5 bases and J 2 bases; bases outside gene matches: 6. Full variable domain (outside the CDR3, taken from reference TRBV19 and TRBJ2-7): DGGITQSPKYLFRKEGQNVTLSCEQNLNHDAMYWYRQDPGQGLRLIYYSQIVNDFQKGDIAEGYSVSREKKESFPLTVTSAQKNPTAFYLCASSADRATYEQYFGPGTRLTVT.

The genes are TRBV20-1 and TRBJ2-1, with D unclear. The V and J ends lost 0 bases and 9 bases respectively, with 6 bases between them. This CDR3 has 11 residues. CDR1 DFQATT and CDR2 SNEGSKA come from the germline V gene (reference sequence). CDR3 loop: CSARDLGEQFF. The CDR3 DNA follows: TGCAGTGCTAGAGATTTGGGTGAGCAGTTCTTC.

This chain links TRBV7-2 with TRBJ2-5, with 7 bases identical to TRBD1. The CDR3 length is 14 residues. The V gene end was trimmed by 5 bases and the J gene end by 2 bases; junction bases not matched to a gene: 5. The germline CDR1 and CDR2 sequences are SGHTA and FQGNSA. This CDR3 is CASSPMGQQETQYF. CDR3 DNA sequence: TGTGCCAGCAGCCCCATGGGACAGCAAGAGACCCAGTACTTC.

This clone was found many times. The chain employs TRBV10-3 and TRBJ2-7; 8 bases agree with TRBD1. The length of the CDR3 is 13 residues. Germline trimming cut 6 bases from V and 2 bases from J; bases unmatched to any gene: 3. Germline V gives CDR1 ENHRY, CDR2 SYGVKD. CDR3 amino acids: CAIRGTGAYEQYF. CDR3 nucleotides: TGTGCCATCAGAGGGACAGGTGCCTACGAGCAGTACTTC.

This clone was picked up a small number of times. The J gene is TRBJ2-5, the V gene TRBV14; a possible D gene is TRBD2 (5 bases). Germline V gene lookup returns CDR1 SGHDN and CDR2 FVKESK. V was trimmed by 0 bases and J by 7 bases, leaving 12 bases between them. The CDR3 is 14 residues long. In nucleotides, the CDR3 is TGTGCCAGCAGCCAAGAGGTCCGGGGTCGGACCCAGTACTTC. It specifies CASSQEVRGRTQYF.

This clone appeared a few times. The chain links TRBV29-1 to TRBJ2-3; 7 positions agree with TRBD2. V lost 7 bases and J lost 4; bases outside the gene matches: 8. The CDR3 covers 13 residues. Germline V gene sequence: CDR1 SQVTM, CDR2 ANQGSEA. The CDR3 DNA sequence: TGCAGCGCCCCCACCGCGGGGGCAGATACGCAGTATTTT. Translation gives CSAPTAGADTQYF.

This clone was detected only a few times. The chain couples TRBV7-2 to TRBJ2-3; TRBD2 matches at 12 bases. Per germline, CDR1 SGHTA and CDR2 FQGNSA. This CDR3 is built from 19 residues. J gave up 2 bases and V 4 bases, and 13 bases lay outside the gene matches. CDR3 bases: TGTGCCAGCAGCTCCGATCGGACTAGCGGGGTGTGGGTCACAGATACGCAGTATTTT. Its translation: CASSSDRTSGVWVTDTQYF.

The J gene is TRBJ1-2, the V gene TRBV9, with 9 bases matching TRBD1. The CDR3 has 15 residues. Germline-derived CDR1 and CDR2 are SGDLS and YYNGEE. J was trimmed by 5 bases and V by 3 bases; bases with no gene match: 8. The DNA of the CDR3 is TGTGCCAGCAGCGGGAGGACAGGGGCAGGGTATGGCTACACCTTC. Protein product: CASSGRTGAGYGYTF.

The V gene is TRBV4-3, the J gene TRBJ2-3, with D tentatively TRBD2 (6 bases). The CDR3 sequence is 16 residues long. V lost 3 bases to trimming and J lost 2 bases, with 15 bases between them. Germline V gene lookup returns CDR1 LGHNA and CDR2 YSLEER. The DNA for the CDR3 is TGCGCCAGCAGCCAGGCGAGGGGACTGGACACAGATACGCAGTATTTT. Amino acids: CASSQARGLDTDTQYF.

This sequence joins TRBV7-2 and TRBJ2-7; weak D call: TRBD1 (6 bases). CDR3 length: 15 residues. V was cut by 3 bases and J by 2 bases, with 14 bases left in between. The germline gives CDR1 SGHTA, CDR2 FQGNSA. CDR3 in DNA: TGTGCCAGCAGCTTCTACAGGGCCGTAACCTACGAGCAGTACTTC. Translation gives CASSFYRAVTYEQYF.

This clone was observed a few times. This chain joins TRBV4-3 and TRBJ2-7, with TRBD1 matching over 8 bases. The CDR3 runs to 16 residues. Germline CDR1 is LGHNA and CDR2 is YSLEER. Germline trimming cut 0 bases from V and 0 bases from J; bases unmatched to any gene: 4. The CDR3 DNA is TGCGCCAGCAGCCAAGATCGACAGGGGTTCTCCTACGAGCAGTACTTC. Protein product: CASSQDRQGFSYEQYF.

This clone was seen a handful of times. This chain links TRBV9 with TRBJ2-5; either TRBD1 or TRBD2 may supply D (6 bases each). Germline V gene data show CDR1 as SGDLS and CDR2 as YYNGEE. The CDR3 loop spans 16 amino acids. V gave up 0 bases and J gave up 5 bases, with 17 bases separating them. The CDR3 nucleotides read TGTGCCAGCAGCGTAGAGGGAAGAGGGGGGAGCGAGACCCAGTACTTC. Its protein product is CASSVEGRGGSETQYF. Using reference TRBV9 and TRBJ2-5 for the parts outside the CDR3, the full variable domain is DSGVTQTPKHLITATGQRVTLRCSPRSGDLSVYWYQQSLDQGLQFLIQYYNGEERAKGNILERFSAQQFPDLHSELNLSSLELGDSALYFCASSVEGRGGSETQYFGPGTRLLVL.

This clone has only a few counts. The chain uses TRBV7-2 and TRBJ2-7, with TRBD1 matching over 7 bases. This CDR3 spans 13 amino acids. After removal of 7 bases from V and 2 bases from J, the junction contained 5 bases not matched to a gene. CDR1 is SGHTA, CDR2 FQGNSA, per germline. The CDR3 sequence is CASTLQGAYEQYF. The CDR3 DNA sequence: TGTGCCAGCACTCTGCAGGGGGCCTACGAGCAGTACTTC.

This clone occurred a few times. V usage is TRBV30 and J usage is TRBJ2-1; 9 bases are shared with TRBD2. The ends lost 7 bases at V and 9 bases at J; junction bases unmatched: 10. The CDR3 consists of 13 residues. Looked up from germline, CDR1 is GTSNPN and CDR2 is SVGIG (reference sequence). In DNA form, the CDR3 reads TGTGCCTTGACTAGCGGAGCCGAAAGTGAGCAGTTCTTC. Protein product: CALTSGAESEQFF.

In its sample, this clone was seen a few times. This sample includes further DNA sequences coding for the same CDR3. The CDR3 coding sequence is TGTGCCAGCAGCGTAAGGTCCACCGGGGAGCTGTTTTTT. This gives the protein CASSVRSTGELFF. The chain is built from TRBV9 and TRBJ2-2, with unresolved D. Germline V CDR1 and CDR2: SGDLS, YYNGEE. Trimming pared 1 base from V and 4 bases from J, leaving 5 bases between. CDR3 length equals 13 residues. The complete variable domain, with remaining parts taken from reference TRBV9 and TRBJ2-2, reads DSGVTQTPKHLITATGQRVTLRCSPRSGDLSVYWYQQSLDQGLQFLIQYYNGEERAKGNILERFSAQQFPDLHSELNLSSLELGDSALYFCASSVRSTGELFFGEGSRLTVL.